The present T cell receptor (beta chain) was sequenced within a study of blood T cell repertoires in COVID-19. Whole-study context: Acute and convalescent COVID-19 samples came from the United States, Italy and Spain.

Participants, about 18 to 90 years old, spanned 25 or so US areas. Participants' reported clinical history set cohort assignment. In the original processing: By means of reference gene primer amplification, nucleated cell counts were estimated. Profiled with immunoSEQ multiplex PCR; TCRdb holds only in-frame clones, not every one. For V, J and clone size, that table is used; D and trimming come from the DNA. Of fewer than 350,000 clones listed, nearly 90% are singletons. This CDR3 has 15 residues. V gave up 4 bases and J gave up 4 bases, with 14 bases separating them. Germline V gene data show CDR1 as LNHDA and CDR2 as SQIVND (reference sequence).

Sequencing was done on a sample of PBMCs or T cells enriched from blood (not recorded which). The V gene is TRBV19, the J gene TRBJ1-5; weak D call: TRBD1 (6 bases). The clonotype originates from a woman younger than 35 with acute COVID-19. The CDR3 reads CASSTINQGNQPQHF. The CDR3 DNA reads as TGTGCCAGTAGTACAATTAACCAGGGGAATCAGCCCCAGCATTTT.